The present entry profiles one TCR beta chain with its context. Antigen: not known. V lost 3 bases and J lost 7, with 15 bases in between. The germline gives CDR1 LNHDA, CDR2 SQIVND (reference sequence). This CDR3 has 14 amino acids. The sample belongs to a study of cytomegalovirus exposure and HLA in healthy donors. Study results and limitations: Later analysis suggested links between common viral pathogens and several top significant clusters. Cytomegalovirus-associated TCR beta chains were listed, numbering approximately 150. The productive fraction for most TCR beta V segments was about 87% or about 30% in an earlier analysis.

The study ran its PCR with 60 Vbeta and 13 Jbeta primers. Data came from immunoSEQ multiplex PCR; TCRdb stores just in-frame clones and leaves some out. The record lists 100,000 or so clones, of which the ten most abundant hold around 3.4%. This chain links TRBV19 with TRBJ1-2; perhaps TRBD1 as D (6 bases). This receptor was identified in a woman in her twenties or thirties in good health and CMV-seronegative. Input material: PBMCs. For the CDR3, the DNA is TGTGCCAGTAGTATTGGGCAGGGGTATAGTGGCTACACCTTC. Its protein product is CASSIGQGYSGYTF. Variable domain in full (rest from reference TRBV19 and TRBJ1-2): DGGITQSPKYLFRKEGQNVTLSCEQNLNHDAMYWYRQDPGQGLRLIYYSQIVNDFQKGDIAEGYSVSREKKESFPLTVTSAQKNPTAFYLCASSIGQGYSGYTFGSGTRLTVV.